This TCR beta chain was sequenced during a study of blood T cell repertoires in COVID-19. As for the study in general: Acute and convalescent COVID-19 specimens originated in the United States, Italy and Spain. The analysed material was cDNA or gDNA that came from T cells, B-cell-depleted T cells, or PBMCs.

Germline V lookup: CDR1 MGHDK, CDR2 SYGVNS. This CDR3 has 14 amino acids. Trimming cost V 2 bases and J 6 bases, with 12 bases left between them. Authors' methods: The authors estimated nucleated cell counts from reference gene primer amplification. Clones were sequenced by immunoSEQ multiplex PCR, and TCRdb holds only the in-frame ones, with some missing. V, J and clone size are those of that table, while D and trimming were read from the DNA. The table lists about 58,000 clones, over 75% of them singletons. The J gene is TRBJ2-3, the V gene TRBV25-1; no clear D gene. Sequenced sample: peripheral blood. The TCR sequence derives from a woman in her sixties or seventies with active COVID-19. This CDR3 reads CASSEQVARDTQYF. The CDR3, as DNA: TGTGCCAGCAGTGAACAGGTTGCACGGGATACGCAGTATTTT.